These 30 T cell receptor beta chains share one sample of origin, sequenced in a study of control samples from healthy donors and cancer patients. The protocol was immunoSEQ multiplex PCR, while the TCRdb copy is restricted to in-frame clones and leaves out a portion. The sample contains roughly 80,000 clones, 70% to 90% of which appear only once. The sequenced material came from PBMCs. The receptor set was obtained from a woman aged 55-70 years with head and neck cancer.

The chain couples TRBV5-1 to TRBJ2-1; TRBD2 agrees at 7 bases. V was pared by 0 bases and J by 7 bases, with 13 bases of the junction left unmatched. This CDR3 is built from 17 residues. Germline V gene data show CDR1 as SGHRS and CDR2 as YFSETQ. CDR3 coding DNA: TGCGCCAGCAGCTTGGCCCAAGGACTAGGGGTTTGGAATGAGCAGTTCTTC. Protein: CASSLAQGLGVWNEQFF.

This chain connects TRBV5-4 to TRBJ2-5, with 14 bases identical to TRBD2. Germline loops: CDR1 SGHNT, CDR2 YYREEE (reference sequence). V lost 0 bases and J lost 3; bases outside the gene matches: 4. The CDR3 contains 17 residues. CDR3 sequence: CASSLGGTSGREETQYF. CDR3 nucleotide sequence: TGTGCCAGCAGCTTGGGGGGGACTAGCGGGAGAGAAGAGACCCAGTACTTC.

This chain links TRBV2 with TRBJ2-1, with D maybe TRBD1 (7 bases). This CDR3 contains 14 residues. Germline CDR1 reads SNHLY; CDR2 reads FYNNEI. V lost 8 bases to trimming and J lost 4 bases, with 15 bases between them. The CDR3 loop is CASVAGQLYNEQFF. DNA for the CDR3: TGTGCCAGCGTCGCGGGACAGTTATACAATGAGCAGTTCTTC.

The chain carries TRBV27 and TRBJ1-2; 7 bases line up with TRBD1. V was clipped by 6 bases and J by 4 bases; unmatched bases: 11. CDR1 MNHEY and CDR2 SMNVEV come from the germline V gene (reference sequence). The CDR3 consists of 15 residues. CDR3 bases: TGTGCCAGCAGGAGAGTAGGGGGCTTGGGCTATGGCTACACCTTC. It specifies CASRRVGGLGYGYTF.

The gene calls are TRBV6-6 and TRBJ2-7; D uncertain. Trimming removed 0 bases at V and 0 bases at J, with 12 bases between. Germline assignment: CDR1 MNHNY and CDR2 SVGAGI (reference sequence). CDR3 length: 16 amino acids. The CDR3, as DNA: TGTGCCAGCAGTTACTCGCCACACCGAAGCTCCTACGAGCAGTACTTC. Its protein is CASSYSPHRSSYEQYF.

This chain connects TRBV15 to TRBJ1-2; D call uncertain. V was trimmed by 0 bases and J by 1 base, leaving 9 bases between them. Germline V gives CDR1 LNHNV, CDR2 YYDKDF (reference sequence). The length of the CDR3 is 15 residues. The DNA for the CDR3 is TGTGCCACCAGCAGAGATTCTTGGGTTAACTATGGCTACACCTTC. The encoded protein is CATSRDSWVNYGYTF.

The rearrangement links TRBV6-5 to TRBJ2-3; 10 positions match TRBD1. After removal of 6 bases from V and 3 bases from J, the junction contained 6 bases not matched to a gene. This CDR3 spans 15 amino acids. Per germline, CDR1 MNHEY and CDR2 SVGAGI. The CDR3 bases are TGTGCCAGCAGCCGGGGACAGGGGAGGACAGATACGCAGTATTTT. Translating gives CASSRGQGRTDTQYF.

The chain carries TRBV6-5 and TRBJ1-5; D gene unclear. Germline V lookup: CDR1 MNHEY, CDR2 SVGAGI. V shed 3 bases and J shed 9 bases, with 6 bases lying between them. The CDR3 runs 11 residues. This chain's CDR3 is CASSYPGPQHF. CDR3 nucleotides: TGTGCCAGCAGTTATCCCGGGCCCCAGCATTTT.

This clone was counted only a few times. The CDR3 DNA reads as TGTGCCAGCAGCCAAGATCGGCGGGTGGGAGAGCAGTACTTC. Translated, it gives CASSQDRRVGEQYF. The chain links TRBV4-2 to TRBJ2-7, with a weak D call TRBD2 (5 bases). The CDR3 is 14 amino acids. V gave up 0 bases and J gave up 7 bases, with 13 bases separating them. CDR1 is LGHNA and CDR2 is YNFKEQ in the germline V gene.

CDR3 DNA sequence: TGCGCCAGCAGCCAAGCTGGGAAGAATGAGCAGTACTTC. It encodes CASSQAGKNEQYF. This chain connects TRBV4-3 to TRBJ2-7; no firm D call. Per the germline V gene, CDR1 is LGHNA and CDR2 is YSLEER. Deletions cut 1 base from V and 7 bases from J, with 11 bases between. This CDR3 contains 13 residues.

The genes are TRBV6-2 or TRBV6-3 and TRBJ2-1; 8 nucleotides align to TRBD2. The CDR3 length is 17 residues. The ends lost 3 bases at V and 8 bases at J; junction bases unmatched: 15. CDR1 is MNHEY, CDR2 SVGEGT, per germline. This CDR3 is CASSYYNSGKGFDEQFF. The CDR3 bases are TGTGCCAGCAGTTATTACAATAGCGGGAAAGGCTTCGATGAGCAGTTCTTC.

V is TRBV7-2 and J is TRBJ2-7, with 12 bases identical to TRBD2. V shed 6 bases, J shed 6 bases, and the junction held 6 bases outside the gene matches. The V gene's germline CDR1 is SGHTA and CDR2 FQGNSA. CDR3 length: 14 amino acids. The CDR3 here is CASRLTSGRSEQYF. The CDR3 DNA reads as TGTGCCAGCAGACTGACTAGCGGGAGAAGCGAGCAGTACTTC. The full variable domain, with the rest looked up from reference TRBV7-2 and TRBJ2-7, is GAGVSQSPSNKVTEKGKDVELRCDPISGHTALYWYRQSLGQGLEFLIYFQGNSAPDKSGLPSDRFSAERTGGSVSTLTIQRTQQEDSAVYLCASRLTSGRSEQYFGPGTRLTVT.

V gene TRBV10-3 combines with J gene TRBJ1-2, with D perhaps matching TRBD1 (5 bases). CDR1 is ENHRY, CDR2 SYGVKD, per germline. V lost 7 bases, J lost 8 bases, and 14 bases lay in between. The CDR3 loop spans 12 amino acids. The CDR3 nucleotides are TGTGCCATCACTACTGGGGACTCCGGCTACACCTTC. It specifies CAITTGDSGYTF.

This clone appeared once. V gene TRBV5-6 combines with J gene TRBJ2-1; D is tentatively TRBD1 or TRBD2 (5 bases each). Germline V gene lookup returns CDR1 SGHDT and CDR2 YYEEEE. V gave up 0 bases and J gave up 1 base, with 11 bases separating them. The CDR3 totals 16 residues. In DNA, the CDR3 is TGTGCCAGCAGCTTGGGGTGGGGGTCTTCCTACAATGAGCAGTTCTTC. It is translated as CASSLGWGSSYNEQFF.

The genes are TRBV5-4 and TRBJ2-1, with no clear D. CDR1 and CDR2 (germline): SGHNT, YYREEE (reference sequence). The length of the CDR3 is 15 residues. V lost 4 bases and J 3 bases, leaving 14 bases between the germline ends. The CDR3 nucleotides are TGTGCCAGCAGCCCCTACACAACGATCTACAATGAGCAGTTCTTC. Its translation: CASSPYTTIYNEQFF.

The chain has TRBV13 and TRBJ2-7; 8 bases map to TRBD1. The V gene's germline CDR1 is PRHDT and CDR2 FYEKMQ (reference sequence). The V and J ends lost 5 bases and 6 bases, in that order; junction bases with no gene match: 15. The CDR3 spans 16 residues. CDR3 region: CASSPPPGQAGIEQYF. The CDR3, as DNA: TGTGCCAGCAGCCCGCCCCCGGGACAGGCGGGCATCGAGCAGTACTTC.

The V and J genes are TRBV28 and TRBJ1-2, with D possibly matching TRBD1 (5 bases). V was cut by 7 bases and J by 7 bases, with 16 bases left in between. The germline V gene has CDR1 MDHEN and CDR2 SYDVKM. The CDR3 is 13 amino acids. In DNA form, the CDR3 reads TGTGCCAGCACCCCAGGGAGCCCGTCTGGCTACACCTTC. It encodes CASTPGSPSGYTF.

The V and J genes are TRBV18 and TRBJ1-2; D uncertain. Trimming took 3 bases from V and 2 from J, leaving 13 bases between them. Germline loops: CDR1 KGHSH, CDR2 LQKENI. This CDR3 region has 15 residues. The DNA of the CDR3 is TGTGCCAGCTCACCTCAGCACACGTCGAACTATGGCTACACCTTC. Protein sequence: CASSPQHTSNYGYTF.

The rearrangement links TRBV7-9 to TRBJ2-7; 10 bases line up with TRBD2. The germline V gene has CDR1 SEHNR and CDR2 FQNEAQ (reference sequence). This CDR3 is built from 16 residues. The V segment lost 5 bases and the J segment 6 bases; nucleotides outside the gene matches: 13. For the CDR3, the DNA is TGTGCCAGCAGCCTCCCCCGGGCTAGCGGGAGTAGCGAGCAGTACTTC. Protein: CASSLPRASGSSEQYF.

V gene TRBV5-6 combines with J gene TRBJ1-2; the D is unclear. V lost 2 bases and J lost 2, with 19 bases in between. The CDR3 runs 17 residues. Per germline, CDR1 SGHDT and CDR2 YYEEEE. Here the CDR3 reads CASSLRSVVGRNYGYTF. The CDR3 region has the DNA TGTGCCAGCAGCTTACGTTCGGTGGTGGGCAGGAACTATGGCTACACCTTC.

The chain combines TRBV5-1 with TRBJ2-7; 11 bases map to TRBD1. The CDR3 runs to 15 residues. With V trimmed by 0 bases and J by 7 bases, 6 bases remained unmatched. Germline V gene lookup returns CDR1 SGHRS and CDR2 YFSETQ. CDR3 in DNA: TGCGCCAGCAGCTTGGGGACAGGGGGCACCGAGGAGCAGTACTTC. Protein: CASSLGTGGTEEQYF.

The chain joins TRBV12-3 or TRBV12-4 to TRBJ2-1; no definite D call. The ends were cut back, 5 bases at V and 7 bases at J, with 9 bases in the middle. CDR3 length: 12 amino acids. The CDR3 spells CASSLEENEQFF. CDR3 DNA: TGTGCCAGCAGTCTAGAGGAAAATGAGCAGTTCTTC.

This chain links TRBV7-2 with TRBJ2-7; no clear D. With 5 bases removed from V and 1 base from J, the gap between germline ends came to 12 bases. The CDR3 covers 14 residues. Germline assignment: CDR1 SGHTA and CDR2 FQGNSA. The CDR3 DNA reads as TGTGCCAGCAGCCCGAACCCCAGATCCTACGAGCAGTACTTC. Its protein product is CASSPNPRSYEQYF.

The chain has TRBV5-5 and TRBJ1-5; D remains ambiguous. The CDR3 contains 15 residues. Looked up from germline, CDR1 is SGHKS and CDR2 is YYEKEE (reference sequence). V shed 0 bases and J shed 3 bases, with 10 bases lying between them. CDR3 bases: TGTGCCAGCAGCTTGGCGGGATTTGACAATCAGCCCCAGCATTTT. Translation gives CASSLAGFDNQPQHF. Drawing the rest from reference TRBV5-5 and TRBJ1-5, the complete variable domain is DAGVTQSPTHLIKTRGQQVTLRCSPISGHKSVSWYQQVLGQGPQFIFQYYEKEERGRGNFPDRFSARQFPNYSSELNVNALLLGDSALYLCASSLAGFDNQPQHFGDGTRLSIL.

This sequence joins TRBV11-2 and TRBJ2-5, with D unclear. This CDR3 is built from 15 residues. Trimming removed 1 base from V and 5 bases from J, with 14 bases in between. Per the germline V gene, CDR1 is SGHAT and CDR2 is FQNNGV. CDR3 residues: CASSLGFTFGETQYF. DNA of the CDR3: TGTGCCAGCAGCTTAGGTTTTACCTTTGGGGAGACCCAGTACTTC.

The rearrangement links TRBV20-1 to TRBJ2-5; D might be TRBD2 (6 bases). Per germline, CDR1 DFQATT and CDR2 SNEGSKA (reference sequence). V shed 3 bases and J shed 4 bases, with 9 bases lying between them. This CDR3 spans 12 amino acids. In DNA form, the CDR3 reads TGCAGTGCTAGTAACGGGGGAGAGACCCAGTACTTC. This sequence encodes CSASNGGETQYF.

The chain joins TRBV6-2 or TRBV6-3 to TRBJ2-7, with D unclear. The CDR3 loop spans 13 amino acids. V lost 0 bases to trimming and J lost 5 bases, with 8 bases between them. Germline CDR1 reads MNHEY; CDR2 reads SVGEGT. DNA for the CDR3: TGTGCCAGCAGTTACTCGGCCCGAAACGAGCAGTACTTC. Its translation: CASSYSARNEQYF.

This sequence joins TRBV27 and TRBJ1-5; 9 bases line up with TRBD1. This CDR3 is 17 amino acids long. V shed 6 bases, J shed 5 bases, and the junction held 14 bases outside the gene matches. Germline V gives CDR1 MNHEY, CDR2 SMNVEV (reference sequence). CDR3 in DNA: TGTGCCAGCAGCCAACGGGCCACAGGGGGCGCGGATCAGCCCCAGCATTTT. Amino acid sequence: CASSQRATGGADQPQHF.

The rearrangement uses TRBV6-5 and TRBJ2-7; D perhaps matches TRBD1 (6 bases). The CDR3 has 14 amino acids. Between the trimmed V and J ends, which lost 6 bases and 4 bases, there was a span of 16 bases. Germline CDR1 is MNHEY and CDR2 is SVGAGI. The CDR3 sequence is CASSTTGTQYEQYF. In nucleotides, the CDR3 is TGTGCCAGCAGCACGACCGGGACACAATACGAGCAGTACTTC.

In its sample, this clone was seen a few times. The sample holds other DNA sequences that translate to the same CDR3. The chain uses TRBV15 and TRBJ1-5, with D unclear. V shed 0 bases and J shed 4 bases, with 1 base lying between them. Germline-derived CDR1 and CDR2 are LNHNV and YYDKDF (reference sequence). This CDR3 contains 12 residues. The CDR3 region is CATSRDNQPQHF. The CDR3 DNA is TGTGCCACCAGCAGAGATAATCAGCCCCAGCATTTT.